This is a list of T cell receptor beta chains from one sample in a study of OX40 agonist ivuxolimab in advanced cancers. TCRdb's copy holds only in-frame clones and misses some; the assay was immunoSEQ multiplex PCR. The sample lists 65,000 to 100,000 clones; around 82% were seen once. Sequences were derived from CD4+ or CD8+ T cells sorted from blood, sampled in a trial of the OX40 agonist ivuxolimab. The receptor set was obtained from an adult with an advanced solid tumor such as melanoma, head and neck, liver or kidney cancer. The CDR3 runs from the conserved cysteine through the conserved F or W. The D gene is left open where the match is weak. Some rows have no size entry. The others give once, few or many, or a class for an expanded clone.

size	V	D	length	J	CDR3	DNA
.	TRBV7-9	TRBD1	15	TRBJ2-5	CASSERTGVGETQYF	TGTGCCAGCAGCGAGAGGACAGGGGTCGGAGAGACCCAGTACTTC
.	TRBV11-2	TRBD2	15	TRBJ2-3	CASSFSTSSTDTQYF	TGTGCCAGCAGCTTCTCGACTAGCTCCACAGATACGCAGTATTTT
.	TRBV19	.	15	TRBJ2-1	CASSADYSLVDEQFF	TGTGCCAGTAGTGCGGACTACAGCCTTGTGGATGAGCAGTTCTTC
.	TRBV5-4	TRBD2	15	TRBJ2-7	CASSIGRGTLYEQYF	TGTGCCAGCAGCATCGGGAGGGGGACCCTCTACGAGCAGTACTTC
.	TRBV6-5	.	13	TRBJ2-7	CASRRTPTYEQYF	TGTGCCAGCAGAAGGACGCCTACCTACGAGCAGTACTTC
.	TRBV28	.	12	TRBJ1-4	CASSLVDEKLFF	TGTGCCAGCAGTTTGGTCGATGAAAAACTGTTTTTT
few	TRBV5-4	.	17	TRBJ1-1	CASNHFRGRGMNTEAFF	TGTGCCAGCAACCACTTCCGGGGGCGCGGGATGAACACTGAAGCTTTCTTT
.	TRBV7-9	.	16	TRBJ2-5	CASSPTLWGTLETQYF	TGTGCCAGCAGCCCGACTTTATGGGGAACTCTCGAGACCCAGTACTTC
.	TRBV5-4	.	13	TRBJ2-7	CASSWDNSYEQYF	TGTGCCAGCAGCTGGGACAATTCCTACGAGCAGTACTTC
.	TRBV27	TRBD1	17	TRBJ1-5	CASSPRTGEVRNQPQHF	TGTGCCAGCAGCCCCAGGACAGGGGAGGTACGCAATCAGCCCCAGCATTTT
.	TRBV7-3	.	14	TRBJ2-1	CASSLIPNEGEQFF	TGTGCCAGCAGCTTAATCCCTAATGAAGGGGAGCAGTTCTTC